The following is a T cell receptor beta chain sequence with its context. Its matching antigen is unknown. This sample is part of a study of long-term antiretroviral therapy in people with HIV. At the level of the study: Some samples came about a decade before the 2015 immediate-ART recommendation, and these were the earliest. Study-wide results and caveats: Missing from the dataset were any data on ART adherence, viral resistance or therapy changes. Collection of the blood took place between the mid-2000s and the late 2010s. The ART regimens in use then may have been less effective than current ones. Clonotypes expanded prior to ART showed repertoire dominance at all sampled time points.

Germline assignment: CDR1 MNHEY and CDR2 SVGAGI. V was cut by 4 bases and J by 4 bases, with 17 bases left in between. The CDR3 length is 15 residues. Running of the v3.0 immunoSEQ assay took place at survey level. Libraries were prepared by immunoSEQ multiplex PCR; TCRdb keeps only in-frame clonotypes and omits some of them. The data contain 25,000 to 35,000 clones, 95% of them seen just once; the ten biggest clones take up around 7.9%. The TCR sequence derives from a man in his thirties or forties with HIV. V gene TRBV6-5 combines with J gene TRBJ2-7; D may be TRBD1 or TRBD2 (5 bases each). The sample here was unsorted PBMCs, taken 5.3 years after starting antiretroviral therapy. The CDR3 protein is CASSWGTGTLYEQYF. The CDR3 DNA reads TGTGCCAGCAGTTGGGGAACCGGGACCTTATACGAGCAGTACTTC.